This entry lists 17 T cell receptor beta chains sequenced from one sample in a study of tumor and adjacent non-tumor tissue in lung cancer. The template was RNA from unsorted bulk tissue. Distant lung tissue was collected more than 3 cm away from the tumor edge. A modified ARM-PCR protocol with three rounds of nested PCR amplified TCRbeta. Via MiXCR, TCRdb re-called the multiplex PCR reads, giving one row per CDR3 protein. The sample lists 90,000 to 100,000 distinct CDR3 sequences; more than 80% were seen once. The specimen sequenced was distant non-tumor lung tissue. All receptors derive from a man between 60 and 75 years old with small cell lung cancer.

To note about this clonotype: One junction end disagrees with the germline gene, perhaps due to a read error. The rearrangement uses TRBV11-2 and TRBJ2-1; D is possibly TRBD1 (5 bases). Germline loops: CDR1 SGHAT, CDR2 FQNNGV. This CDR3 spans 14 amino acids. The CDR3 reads CASQKRQGDNERFF. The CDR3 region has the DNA TGCGCCAGTCAGAAACGGCAGGGCGACAATGAGCGGTTCTTC.

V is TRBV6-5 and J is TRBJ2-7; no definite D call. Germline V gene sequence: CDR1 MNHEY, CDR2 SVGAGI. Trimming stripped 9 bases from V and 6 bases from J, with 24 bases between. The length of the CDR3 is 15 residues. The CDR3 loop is CARNYSAKLLREQYF. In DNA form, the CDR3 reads TGTGCCAGGAATTACTCGGCCAAACTCCTACGCGAGCAGTACTTC.

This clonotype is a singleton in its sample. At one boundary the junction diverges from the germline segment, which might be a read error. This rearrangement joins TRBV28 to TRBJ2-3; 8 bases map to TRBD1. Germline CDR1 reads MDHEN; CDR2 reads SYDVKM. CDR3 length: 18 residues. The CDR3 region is CASSYMWQGAGSTDTQYF. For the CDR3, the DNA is TGTGCCAGCAGTTATATGTGGCAGGGGGCAGGGAGCACAGATACCCAGTATTTT.

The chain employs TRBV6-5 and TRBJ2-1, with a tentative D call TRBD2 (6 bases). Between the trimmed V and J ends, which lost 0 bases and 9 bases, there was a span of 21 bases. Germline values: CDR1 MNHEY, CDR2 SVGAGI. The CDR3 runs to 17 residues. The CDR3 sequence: CASSYSMWGLADGEQFF. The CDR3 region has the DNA TGTGCCAGCAGTTACTCGATGTGGGGATTAGCGGACGGTGAGCAGTTCTTC.

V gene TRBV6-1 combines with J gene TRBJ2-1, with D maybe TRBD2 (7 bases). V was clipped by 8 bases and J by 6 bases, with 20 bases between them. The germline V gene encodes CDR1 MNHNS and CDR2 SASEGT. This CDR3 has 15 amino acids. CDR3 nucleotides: TGTGCCAGCTCTCACGAAGGGGGGGCAGGCAATGAGCAGTTCTTC. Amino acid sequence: CASSHEGGAGNEQFF.

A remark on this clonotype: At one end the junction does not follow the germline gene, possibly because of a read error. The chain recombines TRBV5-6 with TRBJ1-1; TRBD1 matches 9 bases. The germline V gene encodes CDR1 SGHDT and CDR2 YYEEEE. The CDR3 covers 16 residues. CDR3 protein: CASSLASGTGNTETFF. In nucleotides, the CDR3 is TGTGCCAGCAGCTTGGCCTCAGGGACAGGGAACACTGAAACTTTCTTT.

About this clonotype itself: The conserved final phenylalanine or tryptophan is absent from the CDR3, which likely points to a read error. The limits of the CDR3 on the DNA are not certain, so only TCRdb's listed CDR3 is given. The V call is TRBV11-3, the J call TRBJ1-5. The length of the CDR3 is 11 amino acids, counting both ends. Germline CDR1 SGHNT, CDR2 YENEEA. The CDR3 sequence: CVSSTYQPLHS.

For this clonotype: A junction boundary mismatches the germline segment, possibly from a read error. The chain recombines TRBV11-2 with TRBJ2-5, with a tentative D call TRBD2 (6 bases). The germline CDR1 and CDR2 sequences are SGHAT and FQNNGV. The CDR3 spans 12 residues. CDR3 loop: CASSHGGKTLYF. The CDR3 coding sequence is TGTGCCAGCAGCCATGGAGGGAAGACCCTGTACTTC.

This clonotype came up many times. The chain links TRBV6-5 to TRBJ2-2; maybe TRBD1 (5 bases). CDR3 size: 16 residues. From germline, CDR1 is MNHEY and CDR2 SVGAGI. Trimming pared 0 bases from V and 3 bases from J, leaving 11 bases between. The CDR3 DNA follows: TGTGCCAGCAGTTACTCGGCAGGGCCTTACACCGGGGAGCTGTTTTTT. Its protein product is CASSYSAGPYTGELFF.

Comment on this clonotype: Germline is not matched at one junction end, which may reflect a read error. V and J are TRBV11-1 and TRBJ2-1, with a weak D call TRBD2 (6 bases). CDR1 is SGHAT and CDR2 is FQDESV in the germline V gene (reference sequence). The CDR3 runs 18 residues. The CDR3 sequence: CANSSESRTNGSCNEQFF. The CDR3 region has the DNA TGTGCCAACAGCTCAGAATCGAGGACTAACGGGAGTTGTAATGAGCAGTTCTTC. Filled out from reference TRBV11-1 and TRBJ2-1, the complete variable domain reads EAEVAQSPRYKITEKSQAVAFWCDPISGHATLYWYRQILGQGPELLVQFQDESVVDDSQLPKDRFSAERLKGVDSTLKIQPAELGDSAMYLCANSSESRTNGSCNEQFFGPGTRLTVL.

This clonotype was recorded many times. The CDR3 coding sequence is TGCAGTGCTTCCCTCGGGCTAGCGGGAGGTGGGCACAATGAGCAGTTCTTC. The encoded protein is CSASLGLAGGGHNEQFF. This chain links TRBV20-1 with TRBJ2-1, with 11 bases lining up with TRBD2. Losses at the gene ends were 5 bases for V and 5 bases for J; bases not matched to a gene: 14. The CDR3 has 17 residues. Germline V gene sequence: CDR1 DFQATT, CDR2 SNEGSKA (reference sequence).

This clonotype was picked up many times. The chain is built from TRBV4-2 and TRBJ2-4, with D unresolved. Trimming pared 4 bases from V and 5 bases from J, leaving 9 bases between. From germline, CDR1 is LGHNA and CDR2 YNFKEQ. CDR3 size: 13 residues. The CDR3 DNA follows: TGTGCCAGCAGCCCAGAAGAGGAAAACATTCAGTACTTC. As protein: CASSPEEENIQYF.

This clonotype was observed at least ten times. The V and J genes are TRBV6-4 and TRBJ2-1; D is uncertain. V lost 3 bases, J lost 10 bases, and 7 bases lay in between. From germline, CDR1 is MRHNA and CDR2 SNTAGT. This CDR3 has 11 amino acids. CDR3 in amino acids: CASSDGWEQFF. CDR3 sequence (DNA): TGTGCCAGCAGTGATGGCTGGGAGCAGTTCTTC.

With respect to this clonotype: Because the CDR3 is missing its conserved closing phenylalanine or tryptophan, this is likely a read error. The CDR3, as DNA: TGTGCCAGCAGCGCCTCCGGGACTATCGGGTCACGGGAGACCCAGTACTCC. Translated, it gives CASSASGTIGSRETQYS. The chain links TRBV11-2 to TRBJ2-5; 7 nucleotides line up with TRBD2. The CDR3 is 17 amino acids. Germline V CDR1 and CDR2: SGHAT, FQNNGV. V gave up 5 bases and J gave up 5 bases; unmatched junction bases: 17.

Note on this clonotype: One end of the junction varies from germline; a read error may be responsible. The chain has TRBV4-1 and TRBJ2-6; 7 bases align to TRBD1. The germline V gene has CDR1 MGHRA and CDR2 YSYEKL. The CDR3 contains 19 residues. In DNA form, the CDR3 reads TGCGCCAGCAGCCTCAGAGGGGGCGGCTTAGGCTCTGGAGCCAACGTCCTGGCTTTC. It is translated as CASSLRGGGLGSGANVLAF.

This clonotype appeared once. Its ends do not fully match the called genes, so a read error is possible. This chain's CDR3 is CSDRAGKGRLADISTDTQYF. CDR3 nucleotide sequence: TGCAGTGATAGAGCTGGCAAGGGGAGACTAGCGGACATTAGCACAGATACGCAGTATTTT. The genes are TRBV20-1 and TRBJ2-3, with 9 bases identical to TRBD2. CDR3 length: 20 residues. Looked up from germline, CDR1 is DFQATT and CDR2 is SNEGSKA (reference sequence).

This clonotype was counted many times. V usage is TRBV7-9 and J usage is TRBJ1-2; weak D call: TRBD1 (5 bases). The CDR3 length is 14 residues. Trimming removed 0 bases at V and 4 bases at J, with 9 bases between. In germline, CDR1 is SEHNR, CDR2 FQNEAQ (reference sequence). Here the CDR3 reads CASSLAGEVYGYTF. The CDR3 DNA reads TGTGCCAGCAGCTTAGCAGGGGAGGTCTATGGCTACACCTTC.